This record concerns one T cell receptor (beta chain) sequence. The data stem from a study of OX40 agonist ivuxolimab in advanced cancers. Germline V lookup: CDR1 MNHEY, CDR2 SMNVEV (reference sequence). This CDR3 comprises 19 residues. The V gene end was trimmed by 6 bases and the J gene end by 10 bases; junction bases not matched to a gene: 21. Some clones are missing from TCRdb's copy, which holds only in-frame ones; the method was immunoSEQ multiplex PCR. The table shows roughly 26,000 clones, with 76% occurring only once. This chain links TRBV27 with TRBJ2-1; TRBD2 matches 13 bases. Material: CD4+ or CD8+ T cells sorted from blood, obtained in a trial of the OX40 agonist ivuxolimab. This TCR was recovered from an adult with an advanced solid tumor such as melanoma, head and neck, liver or kidney cancer. The CDR3 spells CASRSPRTSGGPLEGEQFF. The DNA for the CDR3 is TGTGCCAGCAGGTCGCCCCGGACTAGCGGGGGCCCCCTAGAGGGGGAGCAGTTCTTC.